Presented here are 10 T cell receptor beta chains from one specimen sequenced in a study of T cell responses to AZD1222 COVID-19 vaccine. The data were produced by immunoSEQ multiplex PCR, yet TCRdb's version contains in-frame clones alone and is incomplete. The repertoire holds 100,000 or so clones, with around nine tenths as singletons. The sample in question was peripheral blood, obtained on day 0 of AZD1222 vaccination. The receptors derive from an adult in good health.

A few counts support this clone. This chain uses TRBV10-3 with TRBJ1-1; unclear D gene. This CDR3 has 13 residues. The V gene's germline CDR1 is ENHRY and CDR2 SYGVKD. Deletions cut 4 bases from V and 0 bases from J, with 6 bases between. DNA for the CDR3: TGTGCCATCAGTGTCAGTCTGAACACTGAAGCTTTCTTT. Translation: CAISVSLNTEAFF.

V usage is TRBV19 and J usage is TRBJ2-7; TRBD1 matches 10 bases. Germline loops: CDR1 LNHDA, CDR2 SQIVND (reference sequence). The CDR3 consists of 14 residues. V trimming: 7 bases; J trimming: 2 bases; junction bases outside the gene matches: 5. This CDR3 is CASTRTGGPYEQYF. Written as DNA, the CDR3 is TGTGCCAGTACTAGGACAGGGGGGCCCTACGAGCAGTACTTC.

The CDR3 coding sequence is TGTGCCAGCAGCTTCGAGAAGGATGAGCAGTTCTTC. Translated, it gives CASSFEKDEQFF. This sequence joins TRBV7-3 and TRBJ2-1; D is unclear. CDR3 length: 12 residues. CDR1 and CDR2 from the germline V gene are SGHTA and FQGTGA. V lost 3 bases to trimming and J lost 8 bases, with 8 bases between them.

V gene TRBV6-1 combines with J gene TRBJ2-5; no definite D call. The germline gives CDR1 MNHNS, CDR2 SASEGT. Trimming cost V 0 bases and J 2 bases, with 7 bases left between them. CDR3 size: 14 residues. The CDR3 loop reads CASSEALRQETQYF. DNA for the CDR3: TGTGCCAGCAGTGAAGCGCTCCGACAAGAGACCCAGTACTTC.

The chain joins TRBV19 to TRBJ2-7; possibly TRBD1 or TRBD2 for D (5 bases each). V lost 7 bases and J 2 bases, leaving 12 bases between the germline ends. The V gene's germline CDR1 is LNHDA and CDR2 SQIVND (reference sequence). The CDR3 length is 13 residues. Here the CDR3 reads CASTRDGAYEQYF. The CDR3 nucleotides read TGTGCCAGTACCCGGGACGGAGCCTACGAGCAGTACTTC.

Only a few counts were recorded for this clone. The rearrangement uses TRBV6-5 and TRBJ1-5; perhaps TRBD1 as D (5 bases). CDR1 and CDR2 from the germline V gene are MNHEY and SVGAGI. The CDR3 loop spans 14 amino acids. V was cut by 6 bases and J by 1 base, with 10 bases left in between. The CDR3 DNA sequence: TGTGCCAGCAGCGCCAGGGAGAGCAATCAGCCCCAGCATTTT. This translates into CASSARESNQPQHF.

The chain recombines TRBV28 with TRBJ2-1; 8 positions match TRBD2. The V segment lost 3 bases and the J segment 9 bases; nucleotides outside the gene matches: 13. The V gene's germline CDR1 is MDHEN and CDR2 SYDVKM. The CDR3 extends over 16 amino acids. DNA for the CDR3: TGTGCCAGCAGTTTGCTTACTCCCGGGGGGGCCTCTGAGCAGTTCTTC. Its protein product is CASSLLTPGGASEQFF. The variable domain in full, completed from reference TRBV28 and TRBJ2-1, reads DVKVTQSSRYLVKRTGEKVFLECVQDMDHENMFWYRQDPGLGLRLIYFSYDVKMKEKGDIPEGYSVSREKKERFSLILESASTNQTSMYLCASSLLTPGGASEQFFGPGTRLTVL.

This chain connects TRBV5-1 to TRBJ1-2; no reliable D call. Trimming took off 4 bases at V and 4 bases at J, with 11 bases between the two ends. The CDR3 consists of 13 residues. Germline V gene lookup returns CDR1 SGHRS and CDR2 YFSETQ. In nucleotides, the CDR3 is TGCGCCAGCAGCCCCGAACCACTCTATGGCTACACCTTC. Translating it yields CASSPEPLYGYTF.

This chain joins TRBV21-1 and TRBJ1-1; the D call in the table, TRBD1, was not verified against the DNA. TRBV21-1 is shown as a pseudogene. The CDR3 spans 16 residues. CDR3 nucleotides: TGTGCCAGCAGCAAAGTAACAGGGGCGCGGAACACTGAAGCTTTCTTT. This gives the protein CASSKVTGARNTEAFF.

The chain recombines TRBV5-1 with TRBJ2-5; D gene uncertain. The CDR3 has 13 amino acids. Germline loops: CDR1 SGHRS, CDR2 YFSETQ. Trimming left V 4 bases short and J 1 base short, with 8 bases between. The CDR3 nucleotides are TGCGCCAGCAGCCCCGAATCCCAAGAGACCCAGTACTTC. The encoded protein is CASSPESQETQYF.